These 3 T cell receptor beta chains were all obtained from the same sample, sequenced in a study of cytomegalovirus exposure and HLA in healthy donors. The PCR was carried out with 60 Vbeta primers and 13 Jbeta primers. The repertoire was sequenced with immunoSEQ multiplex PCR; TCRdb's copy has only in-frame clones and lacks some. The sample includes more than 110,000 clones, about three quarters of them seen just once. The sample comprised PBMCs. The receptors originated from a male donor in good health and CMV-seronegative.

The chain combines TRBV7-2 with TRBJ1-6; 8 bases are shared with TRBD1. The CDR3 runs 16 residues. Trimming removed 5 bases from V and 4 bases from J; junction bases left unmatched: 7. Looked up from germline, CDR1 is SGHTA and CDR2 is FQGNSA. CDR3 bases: TGTGCCAGCAGCCCCCGGACAGGGCTTTATAATTCACCCCTCCACTTT. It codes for CASSPRTGLYNSPLHF.

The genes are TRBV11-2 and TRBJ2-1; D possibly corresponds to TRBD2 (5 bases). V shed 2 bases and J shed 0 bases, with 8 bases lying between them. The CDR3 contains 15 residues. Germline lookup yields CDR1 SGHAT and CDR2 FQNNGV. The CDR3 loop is CASSLLGSSYNEQFF. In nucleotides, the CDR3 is TGTGCCAGCAGCTTATTGGGGAGCTCCTACAATGAGCAGTTCTTC.

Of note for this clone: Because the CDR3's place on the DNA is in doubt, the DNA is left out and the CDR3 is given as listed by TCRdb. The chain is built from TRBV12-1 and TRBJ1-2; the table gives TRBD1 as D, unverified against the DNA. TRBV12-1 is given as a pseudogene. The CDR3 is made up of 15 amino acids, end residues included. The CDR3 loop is CASSFGQGAGYGYTF.